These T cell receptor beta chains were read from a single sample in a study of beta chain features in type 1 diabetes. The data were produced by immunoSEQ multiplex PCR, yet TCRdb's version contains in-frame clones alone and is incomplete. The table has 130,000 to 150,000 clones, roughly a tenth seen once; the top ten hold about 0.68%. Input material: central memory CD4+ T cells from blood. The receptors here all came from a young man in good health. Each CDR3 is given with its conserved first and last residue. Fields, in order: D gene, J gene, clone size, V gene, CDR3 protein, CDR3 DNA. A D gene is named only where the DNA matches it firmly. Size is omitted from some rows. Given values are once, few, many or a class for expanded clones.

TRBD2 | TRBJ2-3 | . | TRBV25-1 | CASSALPSGGALADTQYF | TGTGCCAGCAGTGCCCTCCCTAGCGGGGGGGCTCTCGCAGATACGCAGTATTTT
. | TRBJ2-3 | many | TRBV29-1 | CSVGAVGGGTDTQYF | TGCAGCGTTGGGGCTGTGGGGGGTGGCACAGATACGCAGTATTTT
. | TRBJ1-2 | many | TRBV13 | CASWGGGYTF | TGTGCCAGCTGGGGGGGTGGCTACACCTTC
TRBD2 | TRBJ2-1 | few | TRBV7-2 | CASRSLSGGSVDEQFF | TGTGCCAGCAGATCCCTTAGCGGGGGGTCGGTGGATGAGCAGTTCTTC
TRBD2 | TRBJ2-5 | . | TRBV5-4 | CASSSGGGQETQYF | TGTGCCAGCAGCTCGGGGGGGGGCCAAGAGACCCAGTACTTC
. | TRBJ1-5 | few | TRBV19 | CASSISHLVDQPQHF | TGTGCCAGTAGTATAAGTCACCTAGTTGATCAGCCCCAGCATTTT
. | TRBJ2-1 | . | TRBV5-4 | CASSGGLGEEFF | TGTGCCAGCAGTGGGGGACTTGGGGAGGAGTTCTTC
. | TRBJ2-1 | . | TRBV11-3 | CASSLGAQPFNEQFF | TGTGCCAGCAGCTTAGGGGCGCAGCCGTTCAATGAGCAGTTCTTC
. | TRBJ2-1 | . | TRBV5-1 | CASSLAETNYNEQFF | TGCGCCAGCAGCTTGGCCGAGACAAACTACAATGAGCAGTTCTTC
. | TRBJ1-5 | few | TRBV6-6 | CASAGANQPQHF | TGTGCCAGCGCAGGTGCAAATCAGCCCCAGCATTTT
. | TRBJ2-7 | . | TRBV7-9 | CASSPQGVYEQYF | TGTGCCAGCAGCCCGCAGGGTGTTTACGAGCAGTACTTC
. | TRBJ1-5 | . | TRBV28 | CASSLLRGQPQHF | TGTGCCAGCAGTTTATTACGAGGGCAGCCCCAGCATTTT
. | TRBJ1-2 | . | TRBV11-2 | CASSSHREVKGYTF | TGTGCCAGCAGCTCACACAGGGAAGTGAAGGGCTACACCTTC
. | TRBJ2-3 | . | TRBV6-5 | CASRTRGTGTDTQYF | TGTGCCAGCAGAACCCGGGGGACGGGGACAGATACGCAGTATTTT
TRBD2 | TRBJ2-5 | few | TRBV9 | CASSVKRGLGETQYF | TGTGCCAGCAGCGTAAAGCGGGGGCTCGGGGAGACCCAGTACTTC
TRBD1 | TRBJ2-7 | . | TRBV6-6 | CASSSLQGRYF | TGTGCCAGCAGTTCCCTACAGGGGAGGTACTTC
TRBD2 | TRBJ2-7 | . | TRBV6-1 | CASSDQLAAAYEQYF | TGTGCCAGCAGTGACCAACTAGCGGCGGCCTACGAGCAGTACTTC
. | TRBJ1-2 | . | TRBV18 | CASSPLDRFYGYTF | TGTGCCAGCTCACCCCTGGACAGATTCTATGGCTACACCTTC